The 26 T cell receptor beta chains listed next were all sequenced from one sample in a study of T cells in Graves' hyperthyroidism and ophthalmopathy. RNA transcripts were the template for amplifying TCR beta CDR3 regions. First-round RT-PCR with HTBI primers amplified the TCR CDR3 region. TCRdb recomputed calls from the multiplex PCR reads with MiXCR, one row per CDR3 protein. Of roughly 170,000 distinct CDR3 sequences listed, about 18% are singletons. The specimen was blood. These receptors came from a woman between 50 and 59 years old with Graves' hyperthyroidism.

Ten or more counts support this clonotype. The gene calls are TRBV5-1 and TRBJ2-6; 9 bases are a match to TRBD1. V shed 3 bases, J shed 0 bases, and the junction held 4 bases outside the gene matches. The CDR3 has 17 amino acids. Germline CDR1 is SGHRS and CDR2 is YFSETQ. The CDR3 sequence is CASSSGQGVSGANVLTF. In DNA form, the CDR3 reads TGCGCCAGCAGCTCGGGACAGGGAGTCTCTGGGGCCAACGTCCTGACTTTC.

This clonotype occurred many times. This chain uses TRBV6-5 with TRBJ2-2; D is tentatively TRBD1 or TRBD2 (5 bases each). Trimming stripped 0 bases from V and 9 bases from J, with 11 bases between. This CDR3 comprises 14 residues. CDR1 and CDR2 (germline): MNHEY, SVGAGI. The CDR3 nucleotides are TGTGCCAGCAGTTACTCATCTGGGGGTAGGGAGCTGTTTTTT. Translation: CASSYSSGGRELFF.

This clonotype was detected many times. The chain recombines TRBV7-2 with TRBJ2-7; the match to TRBD1 covers 9 bases. The trim removed 7 bases at V and 3 bases at J, leaving 16 bases unmatched. Germline V CDR1 and CDR2: SGHTA, FQGNSA. The CDR3 sequence is 17 residues long. CDR3 nucleotide sequence: TGTGCCAGCAAGGACAGGGGAGGAGGTCTGAGTGACTACGAGCAGTACTTC. It specifies CASKDRGGGLSDYEQYF.

V gene TRBV4-2 combines with J gene TRBJ2-7; D is possibly TRBD2 (5 bases). The CDR3 covers 13 residues. Per the germline V gene, CDR1 is LGHNA and CDR2 is YNFKEQ. V was pared by 0 bases and J by 7 bases, with 10 bases between. In DNA, the CDR3 is TGTGCCAGCAGCCAAGAGGGCGGGCATGAGCAGTACTTC. Translating gives CASSQEGGHEQYF.

The CDR3: CASSRVLAAYNEQFF. The CDR3 nucleotides are TGTGCCAGCAGCCGGGTCCTAGCGGCTTACAATGAGCAGTTCTTC. The chain joins TRBV5-8 to TRBJ2-1; 7 bases line up with TRBD2. After removal of 4 bases from V and 4 bases from J, the junction contained 8 bases not matched to a gene. This CDR3 contains 15 residues. Germline V gene data show CDR1 as SGHTS and CDR2 as YDEGEE.

This sequence joins TRBV12-3 or TRBV12-4 and TRBJ1-3; D uncertain. There are 15 residues in the CDR3. Trimming pared 0 bases from V and 0 bases from J, leaving 6 bases between. The CDR3 loop is CASSLARSSGNTIYF. The CDR3 DNA sequence: TGTGCCAGCAGTTTAGCAAGAAGCTCTGGAAACACCATATATTTT.

Points on this clonotype: The junction shows a germline mismatch at one end, possibly a read error. For the CDR3, the DNA is TGTGTCAGTAGTACAGGGACGGGAGGGACTGAAGCTTTCTTT. The encoded protein is CVSSTGTGGTEAFF. The V and J genes are TRBV19 and TRBJ1-1; a possible D gene is TRBD1 (6 bases). The germline CDR1 and CDR2 sequences are LNHDA and SQIVND (reference sequence). This CDR3 region has 14 residues.

The chain is built from TRBV9 and TRBJ2-3; maybe TRBD2 (5 bases). Between the trimmed V and J ends, which lost 0 bases and 3 bases, there was a span of 11 bases. The CDR3 length is 15 residues. Germline V gene data show CDR1 as SGDLS and CDR2 as YYNGEE. CDR3 residues: CASSVGGSVTDTQYF. CDR3 coding DNA: TGTGCCAGCAGCGTAGGCGGTAGCGTGACAGATACGCAGTATTTT. The full variable domain, in which reference TRBV9 and TRBJ2-3 provide the parts outside the CDR3, is DSGVTQTPKHLITATGQRVTLRCSPRSGDLSVYWYQQSLDQGLQFLIQYYNGEERAKGNILERFSAQQFPDLHSELNLSSLELGDSALYFCASSVGGSVTDTQYFGPGTRLTVL.

This clonotype came up many times. A much larger clonotype is one base distant, so this may be a read error. J is TRBJ2-3 and V is TRBV7-2; TRBD2 is a possible D gene (7 bases). The germline V gene has CDR1 SGHTA and CDR2 FQGNSA. This CDR3 contains 14 residues. Written as DNA, the CDR3 is TGTGCCAGCAGCTTAGGGGGGGGCACAGATGCGCAGTATTTT. It codes for CASSLGGGTDAQYF.

This clonotype occurred once. J is TRBJ1-2 and V is TRBV2; 10 positions match TRBD1. The J segment lost 6 bases and the V segment lost 3 bases, leaving 4 bases of the junction unmatched. Germline lookup yields CDR1 SNHLY and CDR2 FYNNEI. The CDR3 covers 14 residues. CDR3 nucleotide sequence: TGTGCCAGCAGTGAGGGGACAGGGGAGCATGGCTACACCTTC. This encodes CASSEGTGEHGYTF.

This clonotype was seen ten or more times. The chain combines TRBV7-2 with TRBJ2-7; D assignment may be TRBD1 or TRBD2 (5 bases each). The germline V and J ends were trimmed by 1 base and 1 base, with 8 bases remaining between them. Germline-derived CDR1 and CDR2 are SGHTA and FQGNSA. This CDR3 is built from 14 residues. The CDR3 here is CASSLDRTSYEQYF. The CDR3 DNA reads TGTGCCAGCAGCTTAGACAGGACTTCCTACGAGCAGTACTTC.

This clonotype turned up a few times. Written as DNA, the CDR3 is TGTGCCAGCTCACCCCGGGGCACTTCTAGCACAGATACGCAGTATTTT. Its translation: CASSPRGTSSTDTQYF. The chain is built from TRBV18 and TRBJ2-3; possibly TRBD1 or TRBD2 for D (5 bases each). The CDR3 is 16 residues long. The germline CDR1 and CDR2 sequences are KGHSH and LQKENI. V dropped 3 bases and J dropped 0 bases, with 13 bases sitting between them.

This clonotype was seen repeatedly, ten times or more. The chain employs TRBV7-9 and TRBJ2-5; TRBD1 might be the D (6 bases). Germline assignment: CDR1 SEHNR and CDR2 FQNEAQ (reference sequence). The CDR3 consists of 12 residues. V gave up 0 bases and J gave up 13 bases, with 12 bases separating them. The CDR3 here is CASSLASTGRYF. The CDR3 region has the DNA TGTGCCAGCAGCTTAGCGTCTACAGGGAGGTACTTC.

This rearrangement joins TRBV7-9 to TRBJ2-1; maybe TRBD1 (6 bases). This CDR3 comprises 16 residues. V was trimmed by 5 bases and J by 4 bases, leaving 18 bases between them. Germline CDR1 and CDR2: SEHNR and FQNEAQ (reference sequence). For the CDR3, the DNA is TGTGCCAGCAGCGCCCTGACAGGCCCCCTTTACAATGAGCAGTTCTTC. Amino acids: CASSALTGPLYNEQFF.

This clonotype was seen at least ten times. CDR3 DNA: TGTGCCAGCAGCTTAGGTGGGGGGGCGTCGGAGCAGTACTTC. It encodes CASSLGGGASEQYF. This chain joins TRBV7-9 and TRBJ2-7, with a possible D match to TRBD2 (7 bases). Germline loops: CDR1 SEHNR, CDR2 FQNEAQ (reference sequence). V was cut by 1 base and J by 7 bases, with 14 bases left in between. CDR3 length equals 14 residues. Variable domain in full (rest from reference TRBV7-9 and TRBJ2-7): DTGVSQNPRHKITKRGQNVTFRCDPISEHNRLYWYRQTLGQGPEFLTYFQNEAQLEKSRLLSDRFSAERPKGSFSTLEIQRTEQGDSAMYLCASSLGGGASEQYFGPGTRLTVT.

A note on this clonotype: A much larger clone lies one base from this, so it may be a read error. The rearrangement links TRBV5-1 to TRBJ1-1; TRBD1 is a possible D gene (6 bases). The germline V and J ends were trimmed by 0 bases and 5 bases, with 11 bases remaining between them. CDR1 SGHRS and CDR2 YFSETQ come from the germline V gene. The CDR3 sequence is 14 residues long. Here the CDR3 DNA reads TGCGCCAGCAGCTTGGTAAAGGGGGGGACTGAAGCTTTCTTT. Amino acids: CASSLVKGGTEAFF.

In its sample, this clonotype was seen many times. The chain recombines TRBV6-1 with TRBJ1-2; D ambiguous. The CDR3 covers 11 residues. Trimming cost V 6 bases and J 4 bases, with 6 bases left between them. Germline CDR1 is MNHNS and CDR2 is SASEGT. As DNA, the CDR3 is TGTGCCAGCAGGGGAAGCTATGGCTACACCTTC. Amino acids: CASRGSYGYTF.

The J gene is TRBJ1-5, the V gene TRBV12-3 or TRBV12-4, with TRBD1 matching over 8 bases. The CDR3 has 14 amino acids. With 3 bases clipped from V and 3 bases from J, the junction kept 1 base outside the gene matches. The DNA for the CDR3 is TGTGCCAGCAGTTTGGGACAGGCCAATCAGCCCCAGCATTTT. As protein: CASSLGQANQPQHF.

This clonotype has more than one count but fewer than ten. V usage is TRBV19 and J usage is TRBJ2-3; TRBD2 might be the D (6 bases). V lost 10 bases and J lost 6, with 20 bases in between. CDR1 is LNHDA and CDR2 is SQIVND in the germline V gene (reference sequence). CDR3 length equals 14 residues. This chain's CDR3 is CATSNGGLVDTQYF. CDR3 nucleotides: TGTGCCACCTCCAACGGGGGTTTGGTCGATACGCAGTATTTT.

This clonotype was counted at least ten times. V and J are TRBV5-1 and TRBJ2-7; D gene unclear. Trimming left V 2 bases short and J 2 bases short, with 8 bases between. Germline values: CDR1 SGHRS, CDR2 YFSETQ. This CDR3 is 13 amino acids long. CDR3 bases: TGCGCCAGCAGCTTCGCACTCACCTACGAGCAGTACTTC. Translated: CASSFALTYEQYF.

This clonotype was picked up many times. The V gene is TRBV19, the J gene TRBJ1-1; 7 nucleotides align to TRBD1. The germline CDR1 and CDR2 sequences are LNHDA and SQIVND (reference sequence). The CDR3 has 16 amino acids. The J segment lost 1 base and the V segment lost 6 bases, leaving 11 bases of the junction unmatched. CDR3 sequence (DNA): TGTGCCAGTAGGTCACTTCAGGGGGGAGCGAACACTGAAGCTTTCTTT. It is translated as CASRSLQGGANTEAFF.

This clonotype was counted at least ten times. This CDR3 reads CASSQGPWISGGTEAFF. DNA of the CDR3: TGTGCCAGCAGCCAAGGTCCTTGGATATCCGGAGGCACTGAAGCTTTCTTT. This rearrangement joins TRBV14 to TRBJ1-1; no clear D. This CDR3 is 17 amino acids long. Germline assignment: CDR1 SGHDN and CDR2 FVKESK. Deletions cut 1 base from V and 4 bases from J, with 19 bases between.

Ten or more counts support this clonotype. The CDR3 sequence is CSAGGPTSSGGDTQYF. Here the CDR3 DNA reads TGCAGTGCCGGAGGACCTACTAGCTCTGGAGGGGATACGCAGTATTTT. J is TRBJ2-3 and V is TRBV20-1, with D maybe TRBD2 (6 bases). Trimming cost V 6 bases and J 6 bases, with 25 bases left between them. Germline V lookup: CDR1 DFQATT, CDR2 SNEGSKA (reference sequence). CDR3 length: 16 residues.

Many counts were recorded for this clonotype. The J gene is TRBJ2-7, the V gene TRBV18, with a possible D match to TRBD2 (6 bases). The V and J ends lost 3 bases and 2 bases respectively, with 14 bases between them. Germline V CDR1 and CDR2: KGHSH, LQKENI. CDR3 size: 15 residues. The CDR3 spells CASSPGRGTPYEQYF. The CDR3 DNA sequence: TGTGCCAGCTCACCGGGCCGGGGGACCCCCTACGAGCAGTACTTC.

Many counts were recorded for this clonotype. The chain employs TRBV7-2 and TRBJ1-5; no definite D call. Between the trimmed V and J ends, which lost 2 bases and 6 bases, there was a span of 11 bases. The CDR3 spans 14 residues. Germline CDR1 reads SGHTA; CDR2 reads FQGNSA. The CDR3 nucleotides are TGTGCCAGCAGCTTATTAGCAGTTAGTCAGCCCCAGCATTTT. Its protein product is CASSLLAVSQPQHF.

This chain uses TRBV9 with TRBJ1-2; possibly TRBD1 for D (6 bases). Trimming cost V 0 bases and J 7 bases, with 13 bases left between them. This CDR3 spans 14 amino acids. CDR1 is SGDLS, CDR2 YYNGEE, per germline. CDR3 DNA sequence: TGTGCCAGCAGCGTAGGGGGGCGGTACGGTGGCTACACCTTC. This sequence encodes CASSVGGRYGGYTF.